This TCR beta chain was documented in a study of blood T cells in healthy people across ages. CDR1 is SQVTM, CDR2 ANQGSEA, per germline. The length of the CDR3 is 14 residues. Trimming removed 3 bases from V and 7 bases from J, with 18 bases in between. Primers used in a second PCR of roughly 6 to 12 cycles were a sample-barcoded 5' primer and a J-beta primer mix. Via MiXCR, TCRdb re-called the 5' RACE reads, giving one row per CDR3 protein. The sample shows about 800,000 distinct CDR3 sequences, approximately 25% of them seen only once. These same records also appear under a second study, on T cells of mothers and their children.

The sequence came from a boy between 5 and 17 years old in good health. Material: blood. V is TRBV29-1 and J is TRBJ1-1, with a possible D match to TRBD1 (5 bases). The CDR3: CSVDLVGGRVEAFF. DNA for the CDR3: TGCAGCGTTGACCTGGTCGGGGGGAGGGTTGAAGCTTTCTTT.